Listed here are 12 T cell receptor beta chains from one sample, sequenced in a study of regulatory T cells in long-lasting Graves disease. Sample time point: newly diagnosed GD, antithyroid drugs for less than 3 months. TCR sequences were obtained from RNA taken from PBMCs. Researchers made TCR beta libraries by using iRepertoire HTBI primers and running Arm-PCR on CDR3 regions. TCRdb reprocessed the multiplex PCR reads via MiXCR and lists one record per CDR3 protein. Here the sample spans roughly 520,000 distinct CDR3 sequences, around 13% being singletons. The sample was also reused in another study, on T cells in Graves' hyperthyroidism and ophthalmopathy.

The source was peripheral blood mononuclear cells (PBMCs), collected at new diagnosis, from a patient treated with antithyroid drugs. Receptors originate from a woman in her 30s with Graves disease.

The table lists this clonotype with many counts. This chain joins TRBV6-5 and TRBJ2-7; TRBD2 matches 14 bases. The CDR3 has 19 amino acids. Trimming cost V 2 bases and J 2 bases; bases outside gene matches: 11. Per germline, CDR1 MNHEY and CDR2 SVGAGI. This CDR3 is CASSYRLGTSGRLPYEQYF. CDR3 DNA sequence: TGTGCCAGCAGTTACCGGTTAGGGACTAGCGGGAGACTACCCTACGAGCAGTACTTC.

This clonotype has a count of ten or more. This chain links TRBV7-9 with TRBJ2-5; no reliable D call. CDR3 size: 15 residues. The germline gives CDR1 SEHNR, CDR2 FQNEAQ (reference sequence). Trimming cost V 8 bases and J 4 bases, with 20 bases left between them. This CDR3 is CASSTPETVGETQYF. CDR3 DNA: TGTGCCAGCTCTACCCCGGAAACAGTAGGAGAGACCCAGTACTTC.

This chain joins TRBV30 and TRBJ2-7; D not resolved. Germline lookup yields CDR1 GTSNPN and CDR2 SVGIG (reference sequence). CDR3 length: 12 residues. Trimming took off 2 bases at V and 3 bases at J, with 8 bases between the two ends. This CDR3 reads CAWSRSGYEQYV. The CDR3 DNA reads TGTGCCTGGAGTAGGTCAGGCTACGAGCAGTACGTC.

This clonotype was seen more than once but under ten times. This chain uses TRBV19 with TRBJ1-1; D is undetermined. V was pared by 8 bases and J by 2 bases, with 15 bases between. The germline gives CDR1 LNHDA, CDR2 SQIVND (reference sequence). This CDR3 is built from 14 residues. The CDR3 is CASWVGRRNTEAFF. In DNA, the CDR3 is TGTGCCAGTTGGGTCGGACGGAGAAACACTGAAGCTTTCTTT.

This clonotype was seen at least ten times. The chain uses TRBV19 and TRBJ1-1, with a possible D match to TRBD1 (5 bases). The CDR3 has 16 amino acids. V was trimmed by 6 bases and J by 4 bases, leaving 21 bases between them. Germline V gives CDR1 LNHDA, CDR2 SQIVND (reference sequence). In nucleotides, the CDR3 is TGTGCCAGTAGCCCCAATCAGGGACGGGCGGGCACTGAAGCTTTCTTT. Its translation: CASSPNQGRAGTEAFF.

This clonotype was detected many times. This rearrangement joins TRBV6-1 to TRBJ2-1; no firm D call. Germline V gene data show CDR1 as MNHNS and CDR2 as SASEGT. Trimming took off 6 bases at V and 10 bases at J, with 10 bases between the two ends. The CDR3 runs to 11 residues. CDR3 sequence: CASSPSLEQFF. CDR3 in DNA: TGTGCCAGCAGCCCCTCGTTGGAGCAGTTCTTC.

This clonotype was picked up many times. CDR3 in amino acids: CASSERSDRGPSYEQYF. The CDR3 DNA follows: TGTGCCAGCAGTGAACGGAGCGACAGGGGTCCCTCCTACGAGCAGTACTTC. The chain recombines TRBV2 with TRBJ2-7; 8 nucleotides agree with TRBD1. Germline CDR1 reads SNHLY; CDR2 reads FYNNEI. With 2 bases clipped from V and 0 bases from J, the junction kept 9 bases outside the gene matches. This CDR3 region has 17 residues.

This clonotype has ten or more counts. The V call is TRBV27, the J call TRBJ1-6, with TRBD1 matching over 9 bases. CDR3 size: 15 residues. With V trimmed by 4 bases and J by 4 bases, 2 bases remained unmatched. Germline assignment: CDR1 MNHEY and CDR2 SMNVEV (reference sequence). DNA of the CDR3: TGTGCCAGCAGTTACGACAGGGGGTATAATTCACCCCTCCACTTT. Amino acids: CASSYDRGYNSPLHF.

This clonotype was observed a few times. The V and J genes are TRBV30 and TRBJ2-4; possible D gene TRBD1, 6 bases. V lost 4 bases to trimming and J lost 6 bases, with 10 bases between them. Germline-derived CDR1 and CDR2 are GTSNPN and SVGIG (reference sequence). CDR3 size: 12 residues. DNA for the CDR3: TGTGCCTGGAACAGGGTTGGAAACATTCAGTACTTC. Amino acid sequence: CAWNRVGNIQYF.

This clonotype was picked up many times. The V call is TRBV24-1, the J call TRBJ2-3; TRBD2 aligns across 10 bases. With V trimmed by 3 bases and J by 2 bases, 4 bases remained unmatched. The length of the CDR3 is 16 residues. Germline CDR1 KGHDR, CDR2 SFDVKD. The CDR3 region is CATSDTGTSATDTQYF. The CDR3 region has the DNA TGTGCCACCAGTGATACCGGGACTAGCGCCACAGATACGCAGTATTTT.

This clonotype was detected ten times or more. The chain combines TRBV13 with TRBJ2-7; TRBD2 aligns across 9 bases. V was pared by 7 bases and J by 5 bases, with 9 bases of the junction left unmatched. This CDR3 has 14 amino acids. From germline, CDR1 is PRHDT and CDR2 FYEKMQ (reference sequence). The CDR3: CASKASGIPDEQYF. The CDR3, as DNA: TGTGCCAGCAAAGCTAGCGGGATACCGGACGAGCAGTACTTC.

The chain carries TRBV19 and TRBJ2-1; 16 nucleotides align to TRBD2. The CDR3 covers 16 residues. The germline CDR1 and CDR2 sequences are LNHDA and SQIVND (reference sequence). The ends lost 1 base at V and 8 bases at J; junction bases unmatched: 2. The CDR3 coding sequence is TGTGCCAGTAGTATAGGGGGACTAGCGGGAGGGTATGAGCAGTTCTTC. Translating it yields CASSIGGLAGGYEQFF.